A selection of T cell receptor beta chains follows, all from one sample in a study of cytomegalovirus exposure and HLA in healthy donors. TCRdb's table, derived via immunoSEQ multiplex PCR, lists solely in-frame clones and lacks some. The data hold some 130,000 clones, with roughly 71% observed a single time. Sequencing was carried out using PBMCs. The receptor source for this set is a man aged 30 to 45 in good health and CMV-seronegative. CDR3s include the opening cysteine and the closing phenylalanine or tryptophan. The order of the fields is V gene, J gene, clone size, D gene, CDR3 DNA, CDR3 protein. A D gene is named only where the DNA matches it firmly. Clone size is shown for a subset of rows, as once, few, many or a class of expanded clone.

TRBV7-8	TRBJ1-5	-	-	TGTGCCAGCAGCCCCGCTGCGGGTCAGCCCCAGCATTTT	CASSPAAGQPQHF
TRBV28	TRBJ2-3	few	-	TGTGCCAGCAGTTCATATGGGGGCGGGAGACCGGGTACAGATACGCAGTATTTT	CASSSYGGGRPGTDTQYF
TRBV25-1	TRBJ1-1	-	-	TGTGCCAGCAGTGAATATGGAGGGGAAGCTTTCTTT	CASSEYGGEAFF
TRBV28	TRBJ2-7	-	-	TGTGCCAGCAGTTTAGAGCCGACCTACGAGCAGTACTTC	CASSLEPTYEQYF
TRBV5-1	TRBJ1-1	-	-	TGCGCCAGTACCGGGACACAGAACACTGAAGCTTTCTTT	CASTGTQNTEAFF
TRBV27	TRBJ2-3	-	TRBD2	TGTGCCAGCAGAATAGCGGGAGACACAGATACGCAGTATTTT	CASRIAGDTDTQYF
TRBV6-1	TRBJ2-2	-	TRBD1	TGTGCCAGCAGTGCCGGACCAGGGGGCGCGACCGGGGAGCTGTTTTTT	CASSAGPGGATGELFF
TRBV27	TRBJ2-3	-	TRBD2	TGTGCCAGCAGTTTAGTTGGGGATCTAGCGGGGGCGAGGCAGTATTTT	CASSLVGDLAGARQYF
TRBV9	TRBJ2-5	-	-	TGTGCCAGCAGCCTGGACTGGCAATTTGGGACCCAGTACTTC	CASSLDWQFGTQYF
TRBV13	TRBJ2-1	-	-	TGTGCCAGCAGCCGATCCGGGACTGACAATGAGCAGTTCTTC	CASSRSGTDNEQFF
TRBV14	TRBJ2-5	-	-	TGTGCCAGCAGCCGAAGAGGCGGCTACCCGAGGGAGACCCAGTACTTC	CASSRRGGYPRETQYF
TRBV7-9	TRBJ1-4	-	TRBD1	TGTGCCAGCAGCTTGGGGACAGGGACCGAACTGTTTTTT	CASSLGTGTELFF
TRBV28	TRBJ1-1	-	TRBD1	TGTGCCAGCAGCGAGCCGGACAGGGGCTCTGAAGCTTTCTTT	CASSEPDRGSEAFF
TRBV6-6	TRBJ2-7	-	TRBD1	TGTGCCAGCAGGGACAGGGACTACGAGCAGTACTTC	CASRDRDYEQYF
TRBV2	TRBJ2-6	once	-	TGTGCCAGCAGTGGTGGTAGGGGGGGCGCTGGGGCCAACGGCCTGACTTTC	CASSGGRGGAGANGLTF
TRBV30	TRBJ2-7	-	TRBD2	TGTGCCTGGAGTGTCCCCGGACTAGCCGTGTACGAGCAGTACTTC	CAWSVPGLAVYEQYF